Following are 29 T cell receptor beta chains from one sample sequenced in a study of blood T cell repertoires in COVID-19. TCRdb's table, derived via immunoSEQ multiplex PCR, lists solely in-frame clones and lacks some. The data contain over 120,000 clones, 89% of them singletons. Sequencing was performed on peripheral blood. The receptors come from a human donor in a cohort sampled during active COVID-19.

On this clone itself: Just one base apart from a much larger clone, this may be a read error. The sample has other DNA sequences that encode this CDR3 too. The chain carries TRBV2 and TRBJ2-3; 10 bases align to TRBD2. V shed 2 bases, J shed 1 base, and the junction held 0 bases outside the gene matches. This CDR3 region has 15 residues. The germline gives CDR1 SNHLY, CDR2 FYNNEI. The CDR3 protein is CASSELAGGTDTQYF. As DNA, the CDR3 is TGTGCCAGCAGTGAACTAGCGGGGGGCACAGATACGCAGTATTTT. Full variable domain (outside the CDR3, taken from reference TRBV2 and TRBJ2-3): EPEVTQTPSHQVTQMGQEVILRCVPISNHLYFYWYRQILGQKVEFLVSFYNNEISEKSEIFDDQFSVERPDGSNFTLKIRSTKLEDSAMYFCASSELAGGTDTQYFGPGTRLTVL.

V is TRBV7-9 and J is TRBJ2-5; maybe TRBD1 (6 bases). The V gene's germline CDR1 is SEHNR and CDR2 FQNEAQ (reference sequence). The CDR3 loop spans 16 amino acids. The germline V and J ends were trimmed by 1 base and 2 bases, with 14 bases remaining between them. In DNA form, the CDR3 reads TGTGCCAGCAGCTTAGGGAATACAGGGTCTCAAGAGACCCAGTACTTC. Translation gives CASSLGNTGSQETQYF. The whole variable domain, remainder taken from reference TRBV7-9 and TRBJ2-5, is DTGVSQNPRHKITKRGQNVTFRCDPISEHNRLYWYRQTLGQGPEFLTYFQNEAQLEKSRLLSDRFSAERPKGSFSTLEIQRTEQGDSAMYLCASSLGNTGSQETQYFGPGTRLLVL.

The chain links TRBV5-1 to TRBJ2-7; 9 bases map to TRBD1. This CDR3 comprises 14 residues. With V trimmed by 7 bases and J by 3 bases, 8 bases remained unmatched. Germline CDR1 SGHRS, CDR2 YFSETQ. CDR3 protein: CASRIQGAIYEQYF. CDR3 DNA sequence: TGCGCCAGCCGTATACAGGGGGCGATCTACGAGCAGTACTTC.

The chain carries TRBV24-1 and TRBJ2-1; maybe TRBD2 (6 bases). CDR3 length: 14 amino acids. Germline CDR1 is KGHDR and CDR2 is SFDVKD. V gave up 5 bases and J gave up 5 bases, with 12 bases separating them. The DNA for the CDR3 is TGTGCCACCAGTGCGCCCGGGGAGGACAATGAGCAGTTCTTC. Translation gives CATSAPGEDNEQFF.

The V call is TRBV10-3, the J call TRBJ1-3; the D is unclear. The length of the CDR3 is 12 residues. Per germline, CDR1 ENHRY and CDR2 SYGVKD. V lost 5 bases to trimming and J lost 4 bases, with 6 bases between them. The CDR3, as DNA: TGTGCCATCAGTCCGACAGGAAACACCATATATTTT. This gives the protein CAISPTGNTIYF.

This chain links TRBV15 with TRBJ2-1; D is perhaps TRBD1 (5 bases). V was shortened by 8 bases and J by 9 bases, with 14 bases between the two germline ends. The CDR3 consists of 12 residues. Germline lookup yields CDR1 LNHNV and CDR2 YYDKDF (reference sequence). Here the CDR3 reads CATSKGPSEQFF. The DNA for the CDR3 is TGTGCCACCTCGAAGGGGCCCTCTGAGCAGTTCTTC.

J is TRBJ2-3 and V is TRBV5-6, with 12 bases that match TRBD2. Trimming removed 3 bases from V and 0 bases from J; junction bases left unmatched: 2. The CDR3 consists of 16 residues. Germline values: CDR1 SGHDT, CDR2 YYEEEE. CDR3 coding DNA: TGTGCCAGCAGCTACGGACTAGCGGGGAGCACAGATACGCAGTATTTT. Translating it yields CASSYGLAGSTDTQYF. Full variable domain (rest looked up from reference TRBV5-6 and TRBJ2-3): DAGVTQSPTHLIKTRGQQVTLRCSPKSGHDTVSWYQQALGQGPQFIFQYYEEEERQRGNFPDRFSGHQFPNYSSELNVNALLLGDSALYLCASSYGLAGSTDTQYFGPGTRLTVL.

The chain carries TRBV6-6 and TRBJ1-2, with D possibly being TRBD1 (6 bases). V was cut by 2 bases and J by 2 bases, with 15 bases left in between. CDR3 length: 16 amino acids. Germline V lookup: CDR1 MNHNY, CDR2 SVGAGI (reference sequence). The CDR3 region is CASSYPVRGGNYGYTF. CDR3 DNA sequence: TGTGCCAGCAGTTACCCTGTAAGGGGGGGAAACTATGGCTACACCTTC.

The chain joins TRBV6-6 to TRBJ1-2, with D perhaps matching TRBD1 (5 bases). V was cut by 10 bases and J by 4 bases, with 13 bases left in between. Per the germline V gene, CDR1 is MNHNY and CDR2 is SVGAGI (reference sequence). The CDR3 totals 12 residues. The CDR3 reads CATRFRAYGYTF. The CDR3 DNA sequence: TGTGCCACCCGTTTCAGGGCCTATGGCTACACCTTC.

The CDR3 sequence is CASSFGGGSDYEQYF. CDR3 coding DNA: TGTGCCAGCAGTTTTGGCGGGGGATCCGACTACGAGCAGTACTTC. The chain carries TRBV6-5 and TRBJ2-7, with 7 bases matching TRBD2. The V gene's germline CDR1 is MNHEY and CDR2 SVGAGI. This CDR3 has 15 residues. Losses at the gene ends were 4 bases for V and 3 bases for J; bases not matched to a gene: 9.

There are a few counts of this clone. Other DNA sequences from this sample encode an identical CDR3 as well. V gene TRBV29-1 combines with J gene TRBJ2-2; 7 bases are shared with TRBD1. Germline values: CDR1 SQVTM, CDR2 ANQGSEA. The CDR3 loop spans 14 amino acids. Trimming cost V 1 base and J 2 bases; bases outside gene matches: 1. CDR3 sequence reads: CSVEGQGNTGELFF. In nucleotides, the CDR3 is TGCAGCGTTGAAGGACAGGGAAACACCGGGGAGCTGTTTTTT.

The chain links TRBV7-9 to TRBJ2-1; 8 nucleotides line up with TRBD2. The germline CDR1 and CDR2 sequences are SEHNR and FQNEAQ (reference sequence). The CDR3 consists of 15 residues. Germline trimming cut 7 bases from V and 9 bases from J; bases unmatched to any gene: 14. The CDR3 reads CASTNGGAASSEQFF. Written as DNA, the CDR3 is TGTGCCAGCACCAACGGGGGGGCCGCTTCGTCTGAGCAGTTCTTC.

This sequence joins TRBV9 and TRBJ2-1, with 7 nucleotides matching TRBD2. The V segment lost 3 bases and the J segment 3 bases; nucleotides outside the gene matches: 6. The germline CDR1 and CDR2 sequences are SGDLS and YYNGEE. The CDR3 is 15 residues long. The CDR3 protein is CASSESGANYNEQFF. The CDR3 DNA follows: TGTGCCAGCAGCGAAAGCGGGGCCAACTACAATGAGCAGTTCTTC.

CDR3 loop: CASSPTPGRWETQYF. The CDR3 nucleotides are TGTGCCAGCAGTCCCACCCCCGGGAGATGGGAGACCCAGTACTTC. The rearrangement joins TRBV27 to TRBJ2-5; weak D call: TRBD2 (6 bases). The germline gives CDR1 MNHEY, CDR2 SMNVEV (reference sequence). V gave up 5 bases and J gave up 5 bases, with 18 bases separating them. The CDR3 has 15 amino acids.

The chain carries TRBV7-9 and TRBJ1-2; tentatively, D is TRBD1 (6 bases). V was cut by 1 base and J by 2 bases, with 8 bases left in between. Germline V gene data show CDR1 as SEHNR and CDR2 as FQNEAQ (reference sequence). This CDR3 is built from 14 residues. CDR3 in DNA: TGTGCCAGCAGCTTAGGACAGGCAAACTATGGCTACACCTTC. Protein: CASSLGQANYGYTF.

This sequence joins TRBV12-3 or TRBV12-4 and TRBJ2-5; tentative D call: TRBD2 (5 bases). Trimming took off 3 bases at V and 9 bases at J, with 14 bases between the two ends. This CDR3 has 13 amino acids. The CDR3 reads CASSFEGRVAQYF. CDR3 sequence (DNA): TGTGCCAGCAGTTTCGAGGGCCGAGTGGCCCAGTACTTC.

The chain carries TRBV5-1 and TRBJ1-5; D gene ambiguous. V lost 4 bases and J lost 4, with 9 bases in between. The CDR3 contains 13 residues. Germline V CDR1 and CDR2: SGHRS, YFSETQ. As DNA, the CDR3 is TGCGCCAGCAGCGTAGCACCAAATCAGCCCCAGCATTTT. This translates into CASSVAPNQPQHF.

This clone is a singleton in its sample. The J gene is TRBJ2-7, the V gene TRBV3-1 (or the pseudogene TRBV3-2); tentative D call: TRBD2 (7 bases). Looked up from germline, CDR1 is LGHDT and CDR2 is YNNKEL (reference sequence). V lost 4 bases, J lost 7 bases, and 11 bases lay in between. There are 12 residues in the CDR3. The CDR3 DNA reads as TGTGCCAGCAGCCCCGGGGGGCGGGAGCAGTACTTC. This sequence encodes CASSPGGREQYF.

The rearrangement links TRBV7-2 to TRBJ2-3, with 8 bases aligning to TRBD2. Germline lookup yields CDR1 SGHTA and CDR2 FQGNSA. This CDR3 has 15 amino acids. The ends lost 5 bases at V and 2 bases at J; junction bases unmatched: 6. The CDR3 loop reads CASSPSGSVTDTQYF. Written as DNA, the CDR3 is TGTGCCAGCAGCCCTAGCGGGTCAGTCACAGATACGCAGTATTTT.

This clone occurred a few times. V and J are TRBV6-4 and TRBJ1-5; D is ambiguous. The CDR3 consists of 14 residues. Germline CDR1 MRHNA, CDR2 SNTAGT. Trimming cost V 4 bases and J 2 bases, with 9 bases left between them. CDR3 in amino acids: CASSVEAGNQPQHF. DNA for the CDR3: TGTGCCAGCAGTGTGGAGGCGGGCAATCAGCCCCAGCATTTT.

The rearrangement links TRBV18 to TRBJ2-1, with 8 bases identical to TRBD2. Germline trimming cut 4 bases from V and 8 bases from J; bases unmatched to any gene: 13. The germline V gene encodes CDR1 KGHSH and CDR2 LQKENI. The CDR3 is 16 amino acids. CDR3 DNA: TGTGCCAGCTCACGCGAGCGGGGGACATCTACGGATGAGCAGTTCTTC. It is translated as CASSRERGTSTDEQFF. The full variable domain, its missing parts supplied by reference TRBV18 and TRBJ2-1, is NAGVMQNPRHLVRRRGQEARLRCSPMKGHSHVYWYRQLPEEGLKFMVYLQKENIIDESGMPKERFSAEFPKEGPSILRIQQVVRGDSAAYFCASSRERGTSTDEQFFGPGTRLTVL.

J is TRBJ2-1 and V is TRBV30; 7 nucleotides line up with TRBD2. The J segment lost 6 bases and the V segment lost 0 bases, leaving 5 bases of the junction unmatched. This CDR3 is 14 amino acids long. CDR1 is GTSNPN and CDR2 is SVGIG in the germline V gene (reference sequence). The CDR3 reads CAWSVGAGFNEQFF. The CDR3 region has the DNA TGTGCCTGGAGTGTGGGAGCGGGGTTCAATGAGCAGTTCTTC.

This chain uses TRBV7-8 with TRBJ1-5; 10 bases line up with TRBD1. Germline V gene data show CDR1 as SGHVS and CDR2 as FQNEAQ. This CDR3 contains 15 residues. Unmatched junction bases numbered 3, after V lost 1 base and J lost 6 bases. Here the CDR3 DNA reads TGTGCCAGCAGCTTAGAGACAGGGGGCGGTCAGCCCCAGCATTTT. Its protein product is CASSLETGGGQPQHF.

The CDR3 DNA sequence: TGTGCCAGCAGCCCCGACACTGAAGCTTTCTTT. Translating it yields CASSPDTEAFF. This chain uses TRBV7-9 with TRBJ1-1; D gene ambiguous. V lost 5 bases and J lost 3, with 4 bases in between. Germline V CDR1 and CDR2: SEHNR, FQNEAQ (reference sequence). CDR3 size: 11 residues.

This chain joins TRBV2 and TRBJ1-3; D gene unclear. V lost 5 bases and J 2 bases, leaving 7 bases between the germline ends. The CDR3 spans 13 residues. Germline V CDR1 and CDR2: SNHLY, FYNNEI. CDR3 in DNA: TGTGCCAGCAGTCGGGAGGCTGGAAACACCATATATTTT. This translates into CASSREAGNTIYF.

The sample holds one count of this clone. CDR3 bases: TGCGCCAGCAGCCAAGATAGAGATACGCAGTATTTT. It yields the protein CASSQDRDTQYF. The chain couples TRBV4-3 to TRBJ2-3; D uncertain. The CDR3 loop spans 12 amino acids. Germline loops: CDR1 LGHNA, CDR2 YSLEER. Trimming cost V 0 bases and J 5 bases, with 3 bases left between them.

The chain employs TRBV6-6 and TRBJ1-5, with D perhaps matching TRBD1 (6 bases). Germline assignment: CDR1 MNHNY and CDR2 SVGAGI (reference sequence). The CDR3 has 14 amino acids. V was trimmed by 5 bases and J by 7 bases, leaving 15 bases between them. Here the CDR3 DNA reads TGTGCCAGCAGTCCACAGGGATCTGGGCAGCCCCAGCATTTT. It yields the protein CASSPQGSGQPQHF.

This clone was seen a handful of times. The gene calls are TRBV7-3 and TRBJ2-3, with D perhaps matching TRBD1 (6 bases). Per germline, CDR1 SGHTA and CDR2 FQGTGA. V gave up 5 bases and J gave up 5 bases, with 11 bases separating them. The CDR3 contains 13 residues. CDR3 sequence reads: CASSAKQGDTQYF. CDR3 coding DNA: TGTGCCAGCAGCGCCAAACAGGGAGATACGCAGTATTTT.

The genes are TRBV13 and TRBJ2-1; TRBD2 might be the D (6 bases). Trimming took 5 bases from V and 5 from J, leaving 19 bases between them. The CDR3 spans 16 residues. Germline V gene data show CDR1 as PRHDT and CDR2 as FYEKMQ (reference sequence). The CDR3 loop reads CASSLDPGLEHNEQFF. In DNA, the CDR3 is TGTGCCAGCAGCCTAGACCCGGGACTGGAACACAATGAGCAGTTCTTC.